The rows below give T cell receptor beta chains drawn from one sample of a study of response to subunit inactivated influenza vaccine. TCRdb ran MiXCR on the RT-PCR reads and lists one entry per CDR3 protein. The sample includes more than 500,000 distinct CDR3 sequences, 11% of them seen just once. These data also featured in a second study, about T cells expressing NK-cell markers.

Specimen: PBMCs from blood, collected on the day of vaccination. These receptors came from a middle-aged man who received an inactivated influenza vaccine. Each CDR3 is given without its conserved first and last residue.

ASSVFGGPSNEQF,TRBJ2-1,TRBV9
ASRGLNTEAF,TRBJ1-1,TRBV28
SVEYRDRSSYEQY,TRBJ2-7,TRBV29-1
AISESVGLAYNEQF,TRBJ2-1,TRBV10-3
ASSPSYRRAEAF,TRBJ1-1,TRBV18
ASRAGELLTEAF,TRBJ1-1,TRBV12-3/TRBV12-4
AWSRAGGLSDTQY,TRBJ2-3,TRBV30
ASSTHGTGLWVEQY,TRBJ2-7,TRBV11-2
ASSPLGGGRADTQY,TRBJ2-3,TRBV5-1
ASSLLRPSTVTQY,TRBJ2-3,TRBV6-5
ASSLGVIYSTYGYT,TRBJ1-2,TRBV7-9
SVDGAGFEQY,TRBJ2-7,TRBV29-1
ASSQDTPGSSGICTDTQY,TRBJ2-3,TRBV3-1
ASSLRRSDEQF,TRBJ2-1,TRBV6-5
ASSLMGRNTEAF,TRBJ1-1,TRBV5-1
ASSLEVWGAGKAF,TRBJ1-1,TRBV5-1
SATERRGDSPLH,TRBJ1-6,TRBV20-1
ASSFTDSRPPHEQF,TRBJ2-1,TRBV5-1
ASSGSGGAVDTQY,TRBJ2-3,TRBV6-1
ASSSMMREGWDEQF,TRBJ2-1,TRBV5-6
ASRPTGTSGPYNEQF,TRBJ2-1,TRBV7-9
ASSYSTTGTYQETQY,TRBJ2-5,TRBV6-5
ASSYSGASGIYNEQF,TRBJ2-1,TRBV6-5
SVTGKLAGGRYEQY,TRBJ2-7,TRBV29-1
ASSFTGLPYEQY,TRBJ2-7,TRBV7-2
ASSQESQPQH,TRBJ1-5,TRBV3-1
ASSLVGGEGDTQY,TRBJ2-3,TRBV5-1
ASAPQGPGEQY,TRBJ2-7,TRBV28
ATSDKGQGRRYEQY,TRBJ2-7,TRBV24-1
ASRGLAGGSEQF,TRBJ2-1,TRBV27
ASSDTSGRRTDTQY,TRBJ2-3,TRBV12-3/TRBV12-4
ASSLVAGVSKNIQY,TRBJ2-4,TRBV5-1
ASSKIHRAYNEQF,TRBJ2-1,TRBV21-1
SVETSGGSTDTQY,TRBJ2-3,TRBV29-1
ASRRDRGYEQY,TRBJ2-7,TRBV12-3/TRBV12-4
ASSLAGINQPQH,TRBJ1-5,TRBV5-6
SARVLRRSSGGAAPIF,TRBJ2-1,TRBV20-1
SVQPLQGGDEQY,TRBJ2-7,TRBV29-1
ASSQGFIGETQY,TRBJ2-5,TRBV19
ASSRDSPQPQH,TRBJ1-5,TRBV18
ASSQVKPGPLMGELF,TRBJ2-2,TRBV3-1
ASSLNGGGRLF,TRBJ1-4,TRBV28
ASSDRDRGLYNSPLH,TRBJ1-6,TRBV10-2
ASSQLGAGRNTEAF,TRBJ1-1,TRBV16
ASSYPTPGNTEAF,TRBJ1-1,TRBV7-2
ASSPSGRVSGNTIY,TRBJ1-3,TRBV27
ASSLRSNQETQY,TRBJ2-5,TRBV18
ASRMGLAGNSPLH,TRBJ1-6,TRBV7-2
ASGGAGQGNEQF,TRBJ2-1,TRBV12-3/TRBV12-4
SVEDPLNTGELF,TRBJ2-2,TRBV29-1
ASSQSGGDETQY,TRBJ2-5,TRBV4-2
ASSGGTGWNEQY,TRBJ2-7,TRBV10-2
ASSYRNQYEQY,TRBJ2-7,TRBV6-5
ASSVSQYLTYEQY,TRBJ2-7,TRBV5-1
SVALGTPSRVEQF,TRBJ2-1,TRBV29-1
ASSSPERDRAAF,TRBJ1-1,TRBV11-2
SVEVGRLMNTEAF,TRBJ1-1,TRBV29-1
ASGQTGSYEQY,TRBJ2-7,TRBV6-2/TRBV6-3
ASSHGTGKYNEQF,TRBJ2-1,TRBV4-3
ASSQTGTSGEQF,TRBJ2-1,TRBV4-3